The entry that follows covers one TCR beta chain sequence. Its antigen remains unknown. The source of the sample is a study of T cell responses to AZD1222 COVID-19 vaccine. Sequenced by immunoSEQ multiplex PCR; TCRdb stores in-frame clones only, minus some. The sample holds 120,000 or so clones, under 90% seen once. Points from the study as a whole: The donor group comprised mostly white British people and more females; the analysis possibly underestimated clonal diversity.

The CDR3 has 16 residues. CDR1 and CDR2 from the germline V gene are KGHDR and SFDVKD. V lost 4 bases and J lost 7; bases outside the gene matches: 8. The sequence was obtained from an adult in good health. The genes are TRBV24-1 and TRBJ2-2; 10 bases map to TRBD1. The specimen comprised peripheral blood, sampled on day 0 of AZD1222 vaccination. CDR3 DNA sequence: TGTGCCACCAGTGACTACGGGACAGGGGTTGGCGGGGAGCTGTTTTTT. Its translation is CATSDYGTGVGGELFF.